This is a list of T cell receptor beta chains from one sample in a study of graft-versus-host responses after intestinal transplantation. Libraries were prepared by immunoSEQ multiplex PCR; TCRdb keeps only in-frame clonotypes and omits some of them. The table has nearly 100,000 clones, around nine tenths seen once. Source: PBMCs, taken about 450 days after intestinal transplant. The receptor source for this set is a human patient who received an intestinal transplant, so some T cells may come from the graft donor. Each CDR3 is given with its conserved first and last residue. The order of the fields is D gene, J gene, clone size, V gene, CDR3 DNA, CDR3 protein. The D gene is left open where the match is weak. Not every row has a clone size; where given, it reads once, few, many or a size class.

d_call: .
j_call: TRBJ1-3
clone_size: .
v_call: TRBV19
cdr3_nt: TGTGCCAGTAGTATAGATGAGGGAAATGGAAACACCATATATTTT
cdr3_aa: CASSIDEGNGNTIYF

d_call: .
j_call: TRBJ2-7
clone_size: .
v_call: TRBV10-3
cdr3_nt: TGTGCCATCAGTGAGGGGCGAAAACCCTACGAGCAGTACTTC
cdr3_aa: CAISEGRKPYEQYF

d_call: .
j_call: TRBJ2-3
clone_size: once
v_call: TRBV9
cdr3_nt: TGTGCCAGCAGCGTAGCCGGGGGGCCCGACACGAGGCAGTATTTT
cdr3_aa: CASSVAGGPDTRQYF

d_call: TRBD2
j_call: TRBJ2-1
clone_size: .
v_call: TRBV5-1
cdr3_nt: TGCGCCAGCAGCCTACTAGCGGGGAGCTCCTACAATGAGCAGTTCTTC
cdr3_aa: CASSLLAGSSYNEQFF

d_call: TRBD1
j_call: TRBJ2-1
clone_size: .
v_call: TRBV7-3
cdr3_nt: TGTGCCAGCAGCCCACCCGGGACAGGTGGCGAGCAGTTCTTC
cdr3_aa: CASSPPGTGGEQFF

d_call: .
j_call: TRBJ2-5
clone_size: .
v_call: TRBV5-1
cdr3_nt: TGCGCCAGCAGCCCCCCCCGAGAAGAGACCCAGTACTTC
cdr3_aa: CASSPPREETQYF

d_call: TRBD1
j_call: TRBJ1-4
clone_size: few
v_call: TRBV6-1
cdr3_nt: TGTGCCAGCAGTGATGGGACAGGAGGGGAAAAACTGTTTTTT
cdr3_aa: CASSDGTGGEKLFF

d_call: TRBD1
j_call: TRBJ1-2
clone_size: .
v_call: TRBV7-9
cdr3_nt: TGTGCCAGCAGCTTAGGAACAGGGGCGGATGGCTACACCTTC
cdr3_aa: CASSLGTGADGYTF

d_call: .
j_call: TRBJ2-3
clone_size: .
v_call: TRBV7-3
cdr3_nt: TGTGCCAGCAGCCCGAACACAGATACGCAGTATTTT
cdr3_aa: CASSPNTDTQYF

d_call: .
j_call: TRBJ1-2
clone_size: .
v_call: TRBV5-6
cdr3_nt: TGTGCCAGCAGCTTGGGAGTCCGGCCAGGGTCCTCCTATGGCTACACCTTC
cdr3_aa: CASSLGVRPGSSYGYTF

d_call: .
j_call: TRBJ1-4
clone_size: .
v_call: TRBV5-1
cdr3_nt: TGCGCCAGCAGCTTGGAACAGGGAAATGAAAAACTGTTTTTT
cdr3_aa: CASSLEQGNEKLFF

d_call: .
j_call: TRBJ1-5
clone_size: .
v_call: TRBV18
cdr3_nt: TGTGCCAGCTCACCCCGGTCTGATCCTAGCAATCAGCCCCAGCATTTT
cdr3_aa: CASSPRSDPSNQPQHF

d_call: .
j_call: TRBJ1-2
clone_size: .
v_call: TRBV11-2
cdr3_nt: TGTGCCAGCAGCTCCACACGAACCGGGGTAAACTACACCTTC
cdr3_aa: CASSSTRTGVNYTF

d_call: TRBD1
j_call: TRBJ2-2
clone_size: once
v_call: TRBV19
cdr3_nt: TGTGCCAGTACTACGGACAGGGGCAACACCGGGGAGCTGTTTTTT
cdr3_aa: CASTTDRGNTGELFF

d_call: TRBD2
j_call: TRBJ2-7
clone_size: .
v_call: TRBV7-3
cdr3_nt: TGTGCCAGCAGCTTCGCGGGGGACTACGAGCAGTACTTC
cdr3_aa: CASSFAGDYEQYF

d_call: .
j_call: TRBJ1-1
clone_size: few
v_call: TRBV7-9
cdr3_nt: TGTGCCAGCAGCAACTCCGCCGCCAGGGTTTTTCGGTCCACTGAAGCTTTCTTT
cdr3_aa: CASSNSAARVFRSTEAFF

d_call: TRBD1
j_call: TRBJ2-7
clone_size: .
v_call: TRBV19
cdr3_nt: TGTGCCAGTAGTACTGACAGGGGCGGATTCTACGAGCAGTACTTC
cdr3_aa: CASSTDRGGFYEQYF

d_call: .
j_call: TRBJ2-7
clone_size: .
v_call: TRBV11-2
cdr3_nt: TGTGCCAGCAGCCAGGACGTGACGGGTCCCTACGAGCAGTACTTC
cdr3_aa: CASSQDVTGPYEQYF

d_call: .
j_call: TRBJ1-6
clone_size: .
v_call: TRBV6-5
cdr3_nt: TGTGCCAGCAGCCTCCGGGACCCAAATAATTCACCCCTCCACTTT
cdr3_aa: CASSLRDPNNSPLHF

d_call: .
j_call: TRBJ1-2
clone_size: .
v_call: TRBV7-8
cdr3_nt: TGTGCCAGCAGCGCCAGCGCCGCGAATTATGGCTACACCTTC
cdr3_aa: CASSASAANYGYTF

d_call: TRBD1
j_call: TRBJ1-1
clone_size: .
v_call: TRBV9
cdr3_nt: TGTGCCAGCAGCGTAGCAGGACAGGGGATGAACACTGAAGCTTTCTTT
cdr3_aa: CASSVAGQGMNTEAFF

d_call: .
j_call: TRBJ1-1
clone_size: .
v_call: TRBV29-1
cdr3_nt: TGCAGCGTTGAAGGGGCCCGGGACATCAACACTGAAGCTTTCTTT
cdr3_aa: CSVEGARDINTEAFF

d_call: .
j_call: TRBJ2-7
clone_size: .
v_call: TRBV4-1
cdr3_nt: TGCGCCAGCAGCCCAAATCCTACATCGGTTGCGGCCTACGAGCAGTACTTC
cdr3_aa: CASSPNPTSVAAYEQYF

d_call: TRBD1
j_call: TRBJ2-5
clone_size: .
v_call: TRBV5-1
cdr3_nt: TGCGCGAGCAAGACAGGGGTACAAGAGACCCAGTACTTC
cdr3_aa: CASKTGVQETQYF

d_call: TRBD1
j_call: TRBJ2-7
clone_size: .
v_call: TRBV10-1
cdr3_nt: TGCGCCAGCAGCACCGGGACAGCCCCTACCGAGCAGTACTTC
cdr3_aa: CASSTGTAPTEQYF

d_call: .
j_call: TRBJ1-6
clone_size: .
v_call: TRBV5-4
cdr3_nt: TGTGCCAGCAGCTTGAGGAACTCACCCCTCCACTTT
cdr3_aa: CASSLRNSPLHF

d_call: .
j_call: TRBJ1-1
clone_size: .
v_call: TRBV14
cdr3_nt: TGTGCCAGCAGCCAAGGGGGACGACAGTCTTTCTTT
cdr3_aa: CASSQGGRQSFF

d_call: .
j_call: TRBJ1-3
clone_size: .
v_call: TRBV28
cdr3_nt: TGTGCCAGCAATGGGGATTTCTCTGGAAACACCATATATTTT
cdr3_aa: CASNGDFSGNTIYF

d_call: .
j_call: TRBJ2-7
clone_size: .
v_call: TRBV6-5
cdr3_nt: TGTGCCAGCAGTTACCCCACAGCGGACTCCTACGAGCAGTACTTC
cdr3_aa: CASSYPTADSYEQYF